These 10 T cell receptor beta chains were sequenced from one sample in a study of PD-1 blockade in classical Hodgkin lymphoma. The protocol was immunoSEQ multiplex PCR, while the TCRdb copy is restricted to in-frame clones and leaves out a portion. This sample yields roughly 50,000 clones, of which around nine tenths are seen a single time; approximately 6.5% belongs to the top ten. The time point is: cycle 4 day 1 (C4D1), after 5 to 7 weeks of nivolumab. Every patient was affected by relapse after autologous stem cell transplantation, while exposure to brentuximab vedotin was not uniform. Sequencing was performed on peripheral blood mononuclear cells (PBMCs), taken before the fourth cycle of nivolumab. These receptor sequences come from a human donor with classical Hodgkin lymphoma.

CDR3 sequence: CASSLSGTGVGETQYF. In DNA, the CDR3 is TGCGCCAGCAGCTTATCCGGGACAGGGGTCGGAGAGACCCAGTACTTC. The V and J genes are TRBV5-1 and TRBJ2-5; TRBD1 matches 10 bases. CDR1 and CDR2 from the germline V gene are SGHRS and YFSETQ. The CDR3 runs to 16 residues. Trimming took 2 bases from V and 4 from J; bases not matched to a gene: 8.

The DNA for the CDR3 is TGTGCCAGCAGCTTCAACAGCCCCGAGCAGTACTTC. Encoded protein: CASSFNSPEQYF. The chain is built from TRBV7-2 and TRBJ2-7; D gene uncertain. The CDR3 spans 12 residues. The germline V gene has CDR1 SGHTA and CDR2 FQGNSA. The germline V and J ends were trimmed by 3 bases and 6 bases, with 9 bases remaining between them. Full variable domain (outside the CDR3, taken from reference TRBV7-2 and TRBJ2-7): GAGVSQSPSNKVTEKGKDVELRCDPISGHTALYWYRQSLGQGLEFLIYFQGNSAPDKSGLPSDRFSAERTGGSVSTLTIQRTQQEDSAVYLCASSFNSPEQYFGPGTRLTVT.

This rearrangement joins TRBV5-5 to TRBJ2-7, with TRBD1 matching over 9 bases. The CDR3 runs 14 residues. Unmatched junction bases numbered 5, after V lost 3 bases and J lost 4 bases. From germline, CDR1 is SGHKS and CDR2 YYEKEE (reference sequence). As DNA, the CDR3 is TGTGCCAGCAGCTACGGGACAGGGAAATACGAGCAGTACTTC. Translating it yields CASSYGTGKYEQYF.

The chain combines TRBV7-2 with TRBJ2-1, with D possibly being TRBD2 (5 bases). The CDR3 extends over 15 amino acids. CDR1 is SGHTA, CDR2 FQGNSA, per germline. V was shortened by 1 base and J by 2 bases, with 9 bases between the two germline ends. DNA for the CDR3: TGTGCCAGCAGCTTAGAAGGACTTACCTACAATGAGCAGTTCTTC. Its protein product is CASSLEGLTYNEQFF.

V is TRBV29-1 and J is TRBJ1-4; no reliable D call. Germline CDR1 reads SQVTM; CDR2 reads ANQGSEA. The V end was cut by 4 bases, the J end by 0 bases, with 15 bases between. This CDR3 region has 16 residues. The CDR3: CSVGYAAGPTNEKLFF. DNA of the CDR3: TGCAGCGTTGGATATGCCGCCGGCCCAACTAATGAAAAACTGTTTTTT.

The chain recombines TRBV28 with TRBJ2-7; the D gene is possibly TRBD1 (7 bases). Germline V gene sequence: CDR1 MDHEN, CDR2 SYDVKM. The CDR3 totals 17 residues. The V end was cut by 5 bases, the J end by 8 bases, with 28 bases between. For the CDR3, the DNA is TGTGCCAGCAGTCTATACCTGACTAGTACTCAGGGGGGTCAGCAGTACTTC. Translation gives CASSLYLTSTQGGQQYF.

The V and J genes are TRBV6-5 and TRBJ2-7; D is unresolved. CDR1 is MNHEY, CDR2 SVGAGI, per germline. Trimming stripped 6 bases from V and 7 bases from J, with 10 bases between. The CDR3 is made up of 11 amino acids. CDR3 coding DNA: TGTGCCAGCAGCTCCGCTTTGGAGCAGTACTTC. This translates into CASSSALEQYF.

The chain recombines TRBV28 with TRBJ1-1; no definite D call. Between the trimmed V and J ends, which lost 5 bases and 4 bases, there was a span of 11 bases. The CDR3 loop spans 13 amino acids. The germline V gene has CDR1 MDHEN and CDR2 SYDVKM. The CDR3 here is CASSLTPTTEAFF. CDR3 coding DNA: TGTGCCAGCAGTCTAACGCCGACCACTGAAGCTTTCTTT.

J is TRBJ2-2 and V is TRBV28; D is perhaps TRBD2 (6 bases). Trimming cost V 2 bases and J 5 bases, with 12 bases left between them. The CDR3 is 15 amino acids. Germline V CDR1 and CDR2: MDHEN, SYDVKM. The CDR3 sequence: CASSLPGVQTGELFF. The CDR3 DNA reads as TGTGCCAGCAGTTTACCGGGAGTTCAGACCGGGGAGCTGTTTTTT.

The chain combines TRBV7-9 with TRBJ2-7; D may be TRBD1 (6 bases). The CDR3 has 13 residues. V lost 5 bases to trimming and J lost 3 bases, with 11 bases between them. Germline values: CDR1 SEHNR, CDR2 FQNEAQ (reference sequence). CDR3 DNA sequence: TGTGCCAGCAGCCCGCAGACAGGCTACGAGCAGTACTTC. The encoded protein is CASSPQTGYEQYF. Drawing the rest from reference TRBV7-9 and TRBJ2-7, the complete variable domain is DTGVSQNPRHKITKRGQNVTFRCDPISEHNRLYWYRQTLGQGPEFLTYFQNEAQLEKSRLLSDRFSAERPKGSFSTLEIQRTEQGDSAMYLCASSPQTGYEQYFGPGTRLTVT.